Listed below are T cell receptor beta chains from one sample, sequenced in a study of tumor-infiltrating lymphocytes in primary liver carcinoma. In TCRdb, the multiplex PCR reads were re-called with MiXCR into one record per CDR3 protein. The data contain approximately 120,000 distinct CDR3 sequences, 64% of them singletons. The source material was liver tumor tissue from sampling region 3. The receptors here all came from a woman aged 55 to 70 with primary liver carcinoma and hepatitis B virus infection. Both conserved end residues are part of each CDR3. D genes are given only for firm matches. Clone sizes are given selectively: once, few, many, or a class where the clone is expanded.

v_call	d_call	j_call	clone_size	cdr3_aa	cdr3_nt
TRBV29-1	.	TRBJ1-1	.	CSVVENTEAFF	TGCAGCGTTGTTGAGAACACCGAAGCTTTCTTT
TRBV30	.	TRBJ2-7	many	CAWSSGDYEQYF	TGTGCCTGGAGCTCCGGGGACTACGAGCAGTACTTC
TRBV12-3/TRBV12-4	TRBD2	TRBJ2-1	.	CASSRSGATYNEQFF	TGTGCCAGCAGCAGAAGCGGGGCGACCTACAATGAGCAGTTCTTC
TRBV28	TRBD1	TRBJ1-2	.	CASSLTGGRGDYGYTF	TGCGCCAGCAGTTTAACAGGGGGACGGGGCGACTATGGCTACACCTTC
TRBV14	.	TRBJ2-5	many	CASSQDLWETQYF	TGTGCCAGCAGCCAAGATCTTTGGGAGACCCAGTACTTC
TRBV6-5	.	TRBJ1-1	.	CASSWTRDTEAFF	TGTGCCAGCAGTTGGACAAGGGATACTGAGGCTTTCTTT
TRBV4-1	TRBD2	TRBJ2-1	once	CASTLAGSYSEQFF	TGCGCCAGTACCCTAGCGGGGTCCTACAGTGAGCAATTCTTC
TRBV10-3	.	TRBJ2-7	.	CVVSESKRYEQYF	TGTGTCGTCAGTGAGTCGAAGAGGTACGAGCAGTACTTC
TRBV29-1	.	TRBJ1-1	many	CSVHRPSEAFF	TGCAGCGTCCACCGTCCCAGTGAAGCTTTCTTT
TRBV6-6	.	TRBJ1-6	many	CASSYAGANSPLHF	TGTGCCAGCAGTTACGCGGGGGCCAATTCACCCCTCCACTTT
TRBV6-2/TRBV6-3	.	TRBJ2-3	many	CASSYYTDTQYF	TGTGCCAGCAGTTACTACACGGATACGCAGTATTTT
TRBV11-2	.	TRBJ2-4	.	CASSLDGWGRDVQYF	TGTGCCAGCAGCTTAGATGGTTGGGGACGCGATGTTCAGTACTTC
TRBV2	.	TRBJ2-1	once	CASIQGREQFF	TGTGCCAGCATCCAGGGGCGGGAGCAGTTCTTC
TRBV11-2	TRBD2	TRBJ2-3	.	CASSLGTSGSVDTQYF	TGTGCCAGCAGCCTAGGGACTAGCGGGAGTGTAGATACGCAGTATTTT
TRBV11-2	.	TRBJ2-3	.	CASIPAPKGKGTGTQYF	TGTGCCAGCATCCCGGCCCCCAAGGGCAAAGGAACAGGTACGCAGTATTTT
TRBV11-2	.	TRBJ2-1	.	CASSLDGSSYDEKFF	TGCGCCAGCAGCTTAGATGGTAGCTCCTACGATGAGAAGTTCTTC
TRBV2	.	TRBJ2-7	.	CVSILSSYEQYF	TGTGTCAGCATTTTAAGCTCCTACGAGCAATACTTC
TRBV4-1	TRBD2	TRBJ2-1	many	CASSQLMVQREGLNNEQFF	TGCGCCAGCAGCCAACTTATGGTCCAGCGGGAGGGCCTGAACAATGAGCAGTTCTTC
TRBV6-5	TRBD2	TRBJ2-7	.	CTSSYVTSGSAYEQYF	TGTACCAGCAGTTACGTAACTAGCGGCTCTGCCTACGAGCAATACTTC
TRBV11-3	.	TRBJ2-3	.	CASSLEANTQYF	TGTGCCAGCAGTTTAGAAGCGAATACGCAGTATTTT
TRBV6-5	TRBD1	TRBJ1-1	.	CAGKGGRGRTEAFF	TGTGCCGGCAAAGGGGGCCGAGGACGCACTGAAGCTTTCTTT
TRBV29-1	.	TRBJ2-7	.	CSTRTNGGYEQYF	TGCAGCACCCGGACTAACGGGGGCTACGAGCAGTACTTC
TRBV11-2	.	TRBJ2-1	.	CASSLERTNKEQFF	TGTGCCAGTAGCTTAGAACGGACGAACAAAGAACAGTTCTTC
TRBV5-5	.	TRBJ1-1	many	CASSLDLNTEAFF	TGTGCCAGCAGCCTCGATCTAAACACTGAAGCTTTCTTT
TRBV7-9	.	TRBJ1-1	.	CAREVIGRSNLNTEAFF	TGTGCCAGGGAAGTAATTGGACGGAGCAACTTGAACACTGAAGCTTTCTTT
TRBV6-6	.	TRBJ1-2	.	CASRPLSGFVYGYTF	TGTGCCAGCCGCCCTCTTTCAGGGTTTGTCTATGGCTACACCTTC
TRBV28	TRBD2	TRBJ2-1	.	CASSGTSGSRSYNEQFF	TGTGCCAGCAGTGGGACTAGCGGGAGTCGGTCCTACAATGAGCAGTTCTTC
TRBV2	.	TRBJ2-1	.	CASSSGSHNEQFF	TGTGCCAGCAGTTCCGGCTCCCACAATGAGCAGTTCTTC
TRBV13	TRBD2	TRBJ2-1	.	CVSNPRDYNNEQFF	TGTGTCAGCAACCCCCGGGACTACAACAATGAGCAGTTCTTC
TRBV6-6	.	TRBJ1-1	many	CASTPSGSMNTEAFF	TGTGCCAGCACCCCCTCGGGGTCAATGAACACTGAAGCTTTCTTT
TRBV11-1	TRBD2	TRBJ2-2	.	CASSAGTNWNTGELFF	TGTGCCAGCAGCGCGGGGACTAACTGGAATACCGGGGAGCTGTTTTTT
TRBV10-2	TRBD1	TRBJ2-2	few	CTSSVGTGGTGEMFF	TGCACCAGCAGTGTGGGGACAGGGGGCACCGGGGAGATGTTTTTT
TRBV5-1	.	TRBJ2-5	.	CASSGGDRAQETQYF	TGCGCCAGCAGCGGGGGGGACAGAGCCCAAGAGACCCAGTACTTC
TRBV2	.	TRBJ2-1	many	CASNYLGNNEQFF	TGTGCCAGCAATTACCTCGGGAACAATGAGCAGTTCTTC
TRBV7-9	TRBD2	TRBJ2-1	many	CASSPLAGEAYNEQFF	TGTGCCAGCAGCCCGTTAGCGGGAGAGGCCTACAATGAGCAGTTCTTC
TRBV11-2	.	TRBJ2-3	.	CASSGGDMGDTQYF	TGTGCCAGCAGCGGCGGGGACATGGGAGATACGCAGTATTTT
TRBV12-5	.	TRBJ2-1	.	CTSGQDKGSEQFF	TGTACTAGTGGTCAGGACAAGGGGAGTGAGCAGTTCTTC
TRBV12-3/TRBV12-4	.	TRBJ2-1	many	CASSLKWSDEQFF	TGTGCCAGCAGTTTAAAGTGGAGCGATGAGCAGTTCTTC
TRBV11-2	.	TRBJ2-3	.	CASSLAKGKRSTHAQYF	TGTGCCAGCAGCTTAGCAAAGGGGAAAAGGAGCACACATGCGCAGTATTTT
TRBV29-1	TRBD1	TRBJ1-1	many	CSAHQGQGLEAFF	TGCAGCGCCCACCAAGGACAGGGGCTAGAAGCTTTCTTT
TRBV6-5	TRBD1	TRBJ1-3	.	CGSSSTWDSSGNTIHF	TGTGGCAGCAGCTCCACTTGGGACAGTTCTGGAAACACCATACATTTT
TRBV11-2	.	TRBJ2-1	.	CASGLGLVAGGPNERFF	TGTGCCAGCGGCTTAGGTCTGGTAGCTGGAGGGCCGAATGAGCGGTTCTTC
TRBV11-2	.	TRBJ2-7	medium-sized	CASSLGLVQTSYEQYF	TGTGCCAGCAGCTTAGGGCTAGTTCAAACCTCCTACGAGCAGTACTTC
TRBV11-3	TRBD2	TRBJ2-3	.	CASSFMTSTDTQYF	TGTGCCAGCAGCTTCATGACTAGCACAGATACACAGTACTTT
TRBV11-2	.	TRBJ2-5	once	CASSLDGRAQYF	TGCGCCAGCAGCTTAGATGGGCGGGCCCAGTACTTC
TRBV28	.	TRBJ1-2	few	CASSTGGGADGYTF	TGTGCCAGCAGCACGGGGGGGGGCGCGGATGGCTACACCTTC
TRBV11-2	.	TRBJ2-7	.	CASSLNRGASYEQYF	TGCGCCAGCAGCCTTAATCGGGGAGCCTCCTACGAGCAGTACTTC
TRBV11-3	.	TRBJ2-3	.	CASSFRTNIDTQYF	TGTGCCAGTAGCTTCAGGACTAACATAGATACGCAGTATTTT
TRBV4-2	.	TRBJ2-1	.	CVSSQDGGNPYNEQSF	TGTGTCAGCAGCCAAGATGGAGGGAACCCCTACAATGAGCAGTCCTTC
TRBV28	TRBD2	TRBJ2-7	many	CASSLGDYSSYEQYF	TGTGCCAGCAGTTTAGGGGACTACAGCTCCTACGAGCAGTACTTC
TRBV29-1	.	TRBJ1-1	.	CSVAMSSTEAFF	TGCAGCGTCGCCATGTCGAGCACTGAAGCTTTCTTT
TRBV5-1	TRBD2	TRBJ2-7	.	CASKPLAGGHEQYF	TGCGCCAGCAAACCCCTAGCGGGGGGCCACGAGCAGTACTTC